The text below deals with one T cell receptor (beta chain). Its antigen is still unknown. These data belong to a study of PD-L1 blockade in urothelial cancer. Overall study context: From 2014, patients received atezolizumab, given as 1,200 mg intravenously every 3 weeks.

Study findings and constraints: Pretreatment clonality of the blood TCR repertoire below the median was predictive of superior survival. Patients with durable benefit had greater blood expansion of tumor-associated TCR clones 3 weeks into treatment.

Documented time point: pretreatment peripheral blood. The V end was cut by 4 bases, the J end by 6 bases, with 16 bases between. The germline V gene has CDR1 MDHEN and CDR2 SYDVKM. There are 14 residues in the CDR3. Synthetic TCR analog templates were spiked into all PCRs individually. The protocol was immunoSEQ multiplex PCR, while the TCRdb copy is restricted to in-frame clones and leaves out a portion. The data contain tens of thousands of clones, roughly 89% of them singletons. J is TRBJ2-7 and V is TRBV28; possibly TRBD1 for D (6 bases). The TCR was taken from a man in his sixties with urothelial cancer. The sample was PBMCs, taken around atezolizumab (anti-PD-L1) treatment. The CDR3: CASSSTGSSREQYF. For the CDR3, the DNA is TGTGCCAGCAGTTCGACAGGTTCATCTCGCGAGCAGTACTTC.